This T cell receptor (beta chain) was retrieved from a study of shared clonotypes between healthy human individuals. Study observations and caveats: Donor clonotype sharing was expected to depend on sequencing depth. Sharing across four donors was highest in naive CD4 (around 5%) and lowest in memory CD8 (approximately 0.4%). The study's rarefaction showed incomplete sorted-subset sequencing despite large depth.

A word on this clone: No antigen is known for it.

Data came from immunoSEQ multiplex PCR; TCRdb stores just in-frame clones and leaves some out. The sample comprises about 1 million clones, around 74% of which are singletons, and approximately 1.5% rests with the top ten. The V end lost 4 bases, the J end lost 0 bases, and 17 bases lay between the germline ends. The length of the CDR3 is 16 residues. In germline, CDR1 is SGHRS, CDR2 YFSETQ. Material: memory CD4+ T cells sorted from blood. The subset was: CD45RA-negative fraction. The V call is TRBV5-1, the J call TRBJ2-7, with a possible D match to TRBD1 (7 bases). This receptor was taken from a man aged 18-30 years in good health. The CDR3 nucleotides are TGCGCCAGCAGCCCTGGCGCGGGACAGAGCTCCTACGAGCAGTACTTC. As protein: CASSPGAGQSSYEQYF. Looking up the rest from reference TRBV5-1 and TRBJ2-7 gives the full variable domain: KAGVTQTPRYLIKTRGQQVTLSCSPISGHRSVSWYQQTPGQGLQFLFEYFSETQRNKGNFPGRFSGRQFSNSRSEMNVSTLELGDSALYLCASSPGAGQSSYEQYFGPGTRLTVT.